This TCR beta chain was sequenced in a study of T cell repertoires in aging, cancer and after chemotherapy. Turning to the study itself: Donors were grouped into six age bands spanning 30 or younger through 70 or older. Healthy donor repertoires were recorded over several months to years and showed clear clonal overlap.

The sample holds a few counts of this clonotype. Peripheral blood genomic DNA, not sorted cells or RNA, was the template. The germline V gene encodes CDR1 MNHNY and CDR2 SVGAGI (reference sequence). CDR3 size: 14 residues. Trimming cost V 5 bases and J 7 bases; bases outside gene matches: 6. Multiplex touch-down PCR with TRB-A/B primers amplified rearranged V-D-J TRB sequences. Using its own MiXCR run on the multiplex PCR reads, TCRdb lists one record per CDR3 protein. The sample shows roughly 9,300 distinct CDR3 sequences, roughly 40% of them seen only once. The rearrangement joins TRBV6-6 to TRBJ2-2; TRBD1 agrees at 8 bases. Sequencing was carried out using blood. This TCR was recovered from a human donor in good health. CDR3 protein: CASSRTGTGGELFF. In DNA form, the CDR3 reads TGTGCCAGCAGTCGGACAGGGACGGGCGGGGAGCTGTTTTTT.